This paragraph covers one T cell receptor (beta chain) sequence. This clone's antigen is unknown. The sample holds no much larger clone one base away, and base qualities are not on file. The data originate from a study of OX40 agonist ivuxolimab in advanced cancers. For the study in its entirety: The costimulatory receptor OX40 (CD134) was targeted by ivuxolimab, a fully human IgG2 agonistic monoclonal antibody. The point of sequencing TCRbeta in the periphery was to test whether ivuxolimab changed TCR sequence diversity and drove clonal T-cell expansion. Partial responses occurred in three dose-escalation patients: two with cutaneous melanoma and one with hepatocellular carcinoma. In the dose-escalation cohort, 70% to 90% of patients were male, and the mean age was roughly 56 years with a range of roughly 23 to 90. Intravenous ivuxolimab was administered to patients every 2 weeks at six dose levels: 0.01, 0.1, 0.3, 1.5, 3 and 10 mg/kg. Of the 50 to 55 patients in dose escalation, about 20 had hepatocellular carcinoma, roughly 15 had melanoma, 9 had renal cell carcinoma and 9 had head and neck cancer. The paper reports the monotherapy dose-escalation portion (N ≈ 50 patients) of the phase I ivuxolimab trial. Patients were allowed to have had prior anti-PD-1, anti-PD-L1 or anti-CTLA-4 therapy, and around 41% of the dose-escalation patients had previously received checkpoint inhibitors. Here is what the overall study found, with its caveats: Low levels of normalized T-cell clonal expansion were also shown by some nonresponding patients. Antigen specificity was not determined for the clonally expanded peripheral T cells. In partial responders in the 0.1-3.0 mg/kg groups, normalized peripheral clonal expansion was found to be among the lowest, especially among CD8+ T cells. After ivuxolimab, more expanded clones were found on average in CD8+ T cells than in CD4+ T cells. At doses of 0.1 to 3.0 mg/kg, clonal expansion of both CD4+ and CD8+ T cells in blood was seen between baseline and week 6.

The trial excluded patients who had a history of autoimmune disease or who were on systemic immunosuppression. Peripheral blood for TCR sequencing was drawn from every dose cohort at baseline, at cycle 4 day 1 and at cycle 7 day 1. The samples were taken from a phase I, first-in-human, multicenter, open-label dose-escalation trial of ivuxolimab. The trial enrolled adults with locally advanced or metastatic head and neck squamous cell, hepatocellular, melanoma or renal cell carcinoma. Before TCR sequencing, CD4+ and CD8+ T cells were separately sorted from peripheral blood. Genomic DNA was extracted from sorted cells for sequencing of the TCRbeta CDR3 region. TCRbeta CDR3 regions were sequenced using the immunoSEQ Assay. Held by TCRdb, this immuneACCESS table contains in-frame sequences only and omits some clones. Under half of the omission traces to an unresolved V gene where checked; the cause of the rest is unknown. A total of around 140,000 clones appear in this sample, 90% of them only once. Approximately 1.1% of the sample is taken by the ten largest.

Sample: CD4+ or CD8+ T cells sorted from blood, taken in a trial of the OX40 agonist ivuxolimab. This TCR derives from an adult with an advanced solid tumor such as melanoma, head and neck, liver or kidney cancer.

CDR3 reads: CASQRESPHEQYF. The DNA sequence reads TGTGCCAGTCAGCGGGAGTCCCCCCACGAGCAGTACTTC. The chain links TRBV28 with TRBJ2-7, and 8 bases in between align with TRBD2. Looking up the germline V gene yields CDR1 MDHEN and CDR2 SYDVKM. Including the terminal cysteine and phenylalanine, the CDR3 comprises 13 residues. CDR3 DNA only is kept here, 39 bases in frame from base 1. Clipping removes 9 bases from V and 5 bases from J, with 9 as the unmatched junction base count.